This T cell receptor beta chain was identified during a study of human CD8 memory T cell subsets. Researchers made TCR beta libraries via UMI-labeled 5' RACE. From its re-call of the 5' RACE reads, TCRdb lists each CDR3 protein once, without DNA. The sample's table shows about 11,000 distinct CDR3 sequences. This CDR3 has 16 residues. Germline CDR1 MGHDK, CDR2 SYGVNS. The sequence derives from a human donor in good health. This rearrangement joins TRBV25-1 to TRBJ1-1; as DNA is missing, the TRBD1 call by TCRdb cannot be tested. Sequencing used CD8+ stem-like memory T cells (TSCM and TCM) sorted from PBMCs. As to subset: stem-like memory CD8 T cells (TSTEM), CCR7+ PD-1- TIGIT-. This CDR3 is CASSDHRGIVNTEAFF.